The 10 T cell receptor beta chains listed next were all sequenced from one sample in a study of shared clonotypes between healthy human individuals (TCRdb year 2020). The protocol used for the library was the immunoSEQ multiplex PCR assay. Imported from immuneACCESS, the table was reduced by TCRdb to in-frame sequences with V and J called. These copies leave out some clones; in studies compared against another copy, an unresolved V gene accounts for under half, and the cause of the remainder is not known. This sample holds millions of clones; around nine tenths were observed only once. Of the sample, 0.13% to 0.15% is held by the ten largest clones. Sequenced material: naive CD4+ T cells sorted from blood. The cell subset or site label corresponds to: CD45RA+ positively selected. These receptors came from a man aged 18-30 years in good health.

This chain connects TRBV6-5 to TRBJ2-7; the match to TRBD1 covers 9 bases. CDR1 MNHEY and CDR2 SVGAGI come from the germline V gene. The V and J ends lost 6 bases and 1 base, in that order; junction bases with no gene match: 7. The CDR3 extends over 15 amino acids. The CDR3 sequence is CASSRGQGLSYEQYF. The CDR3 DNA is TGTGCCAGCAGCAGGGGACAGGGACTATCCTACGAGCAGTACTTC.

The genes are TRBV27 and TRBJ2-1; D remains ambiguous. CDR1 and CDR2 from the germline V gene are MNHEY and SMNVEV (reference sequence). The CDR3 has 16 amino acids. Trimming stripped 2 bases from V and 6 bases from J, with 17 bases between. This chain's CDR3 is CASSLSTASGSNEQFF. As DNA, the CDR3 is TGTGCCAGCAGTTTAAGTACCGCGTCTGGGTCCAATGAGCAGTTCTTC.

J is TRBJ2-2 and V is TRBV19, with D tentatively TRBD1 (6 bases). Deletions cut 3 bases from V and 4 bases from J, with 12 bases between. From germline, CDR1 is LNHDA and CDR2 SQIVND (reference sequence). The length of the CDR3 is 15 residues. In nucleotides, the CDR3 is TGTGCCAGTAGTATCGCAACAGGGTCCACCGGGGAGCTGTTTTTT. Amino acids: CASSIATGSTGELFF.

The chain combines TRBV5-4 with TRBJ2-5; D is ambiguous. Germline V gene sequence: CDR1 SGHNT, CDR2 YYREEE (reference sequence). V was clipped by 0 bases and J by 3 bases, with 9 bases between them. The length of the CDR3 is 14 residues. The CDR3 loop reads CASSLARGEETQYF. The CDR3 coding sequence is TGTGCCAGCAGCTTGGCGCGTGGTGAAGAGACCCAGTACTTC. Supplemented by reference TRBV5-4 and TRBJ2-5, the full variable domain reads ETGVTQSPTHLIKTRGQQVTLRCSSQSGHNTVSWYQQALGQGPQFIFQYYREEENGRGNFPPRFSGLQFPNYSSELNVNALELDDSALYLCASSLARGEETQYFGPGTRLLVL.

This sequence joins TRBV18 and TRBJ1-5, with 7 positions matching TRBD1. CDR3 length equals 16 residues. Losses at the gene ends were 3 bases for V and 2 bases for J; bases not matched to a gene: 7. CDR1 and CDR2 from the germline V gene are KGHSH and LQKENI. The CDR3 protein is CASSPTGTVGNQPQHF. CDR3 DNA sequence: TGTGCCAGCTCACCGACCGGGACAGTGGGCAATCAGCCCCAGCATTTT.

This clone was counted once. V usage is TRBV5-6 and J usage is TRBJ2-7, with D perhaps given as TRBD1 or TRBD2 (5 bases each). CDR1 SGHDT and CDR2 YYEEEE come from the germline V gene. V dropped 0 bases and J dropped 5 bases, with 24 bases sitting between them. The CDR3 spans 18 residues. The CDR3 DNA follows: TGTGCCAGCAGCTTGGGGGCCCGGGACCTAAAGTTGTCCCACGAGCAGTACTTC. Amino acids: CASSLGARDLKLSHEQYF.

This chain connects TRBV4-1 to TRBJ2-7, with a tentative D call TRBD1 (6 bases). Trimming took 4 bases from V and 5 from J, leaving 18 bases between them. Germline CDR1 MGHRA, CDR2 YSYEKL. The CDR3 has 15 amino acids. CDR3 nucleotides: TGCGCCAGCAGCCGTTTGGCAGGGGAACAGGACGAGCAGTACTTC. Translation: CASSRLAGEQDEQYF.

The V and J genes are TRBV11-2 and TRBJ1-3; a possible D gene is TRBD1 (5 bases). Germline V gene sequence: CDR1 SGHAT, CDR2 FQNNGV. The ends were cut back, 5 bases at V and 7 bases at J, with 15 bases in the middle. The CDR3 has 14 residues. CDR3 DNA sequence: TGTGCCAGCAGCCCCCCGGGGGTTCGGAACACCATATATTTT. Encoded protein: CASSPPGVRNTIYF.

The chain uses TRBV29-1 and TRBJ2-7; 9 bases agree with TRBD2. Per germline, CDR1 SQVTM and CDR2 ANQGSEA. After removal of 4 bases from V and 2 bases from J, the junction contained 6 bases not matched to a gene. This CDR3 has 14 residues. CDR3 protein: CSVVREGQPYEQYF. The CDR3 nucleotides read TGCAGCGTTGTGCGGGAGGGACAACCCTACGAGCAGTACTTC.

The V gene is TRBV7-9, the J gene TRBJ2-1, with TRBD2 as a possible D gene (7 bases). Trimming shortened V by 5 bases and J by 3 bases, and 14 bases separated the two germline ends. The CDR3 extends over 15 amino acids. CDR1 and CDR2 from the germline V gene are SEHNR and FQNEAQ (reference sequence). The CDR3 reads CASSLRGGVYNEQFF. The CDR3 DNA reads as TGTGCCAGCAGCCTCCGAGGGGGGGTCTACAATGAGCAGTTCTTC.